Reported below is one T cell receptor beta chain. Its antigen is currently unknown. The data are from a study of T cell responses to AZD1222 COVID-19 vaccine. In the study overall: Pooled samples include second doses given at about 4 or 12 weeks.

Sequencing was performed with immunoSEQ multiplex PCR; in TCRdb, only in-frame clones are kept and a portion is missing. This repertoire shows about 190,000 clones, approximately 92% found once; its top ten account for 6.9%. General study findings and limits: Donors were largely white British and mainly female; clonal diversity was possibly underestimated. Targets within unmutated variant regions were reportedly found for nearly half of spike-specific TCRs.

This sequence was found in an adult in good health. Sequences were derived from peripheral blood, sampled on day 0 of AZD1222 vaccination.

The CDR3 bases are TGTGCCAGCAGCTTGGACAGGAGCTATGGCTACACCTTC. Translating it yields CASSLDRSYGYTF. V usage is TRBV5-4 and J usage is TRBJ1-2; possibly TRBD1 for D (5 bases). Trimming shortened V by 0 bases and J by 4 bases, and 7 bases separated the two germline ends. The CDR3 covers 13 residues. Per germline, CDR1 SGHNT and CDR2 YYREEE (reference sequence).